These T cell receptor beta chains were read from a single sample in a study of shared clonotypes between healthy human individuals. Sequencing was performed with immunoSEQ multiplex PCR; in TCRdb, only in-frame clones are kept and a portion is missing. The repertoire has under 2,500,000 clones, under 97% of them found once; the top ten carry more than 0.1%. The sample taken for sequencing was naive CD4+ T cells sorted from blood. The receptors were gathered from a man aged 18-30 years in good health. Both conserved end residues are part of each CDR3. D genes are given only for firm matches. A row's size may be missing; if present it is once, few, many or a size class.

v_gene	abundance	d_gene	j_gene	CDR3nt	CDR3aa
TRBV5-4	.	.	TRBJ2-1	TGTGCCAGCAGCTTGGTATCCGGGTTCTCCTACAATGAGCAGTTCTTC	CASSLVSGFSYNEQFF
TRBV19	.	TRBD1	TRBJ2-7	TGTGCCAGTAGTATCGGACAGGGTAAGGACGAGCAGTACTTC	CASSIGQGKDEQYF
TRBV28	.	TRBD1	TRBJ1-5	TGTGCCAGCAGTTCGCTGGGGACAGGGTCCGGTCAGCCCCAGCATTTT	CASSSLGTGSGQPQHF
TRBV28	.	.	TRBJ2-5	TGTGCCAGCAGTTTCTTGGCTGGGAGCAAGACCCAGTACTTC	CASSFLAGSKTQYF
TRBV2	.	TRBD2	TRBJ2-2	TGTGCCAGCGGCCCGGGGAGGGTCACCGGGGAGCTGTTTTTT	CASGPGRVTGELFF
TRBV5-1	.	.	TRBJ2-3	TGCGCCAGCAGCTTGGTCGGGGAAGATACGCAGTATTTT	CASSLVGEDTQYF
TRBV13	.	.	TRBJ1-2	TGTGCCAGCAGCTTAATCCGGCAGAACTATGGCTACACCTTC	CASSLIRQNYGYTF
TRBV5-1	.	.	TRBJ1-6	TGCGCCAGCAGCTTGATGAGAAATTATAATTCACCCCTCCACTTT	CASSLMRNYNSPLHF
TRBV9	.	.	TRBJ2-1	TGTGCCAGCAGCGTAGGGGGTAACTACAATGAGCAGTTCTTC	CASSVGGNYNEQFF
TRBV6-5	.	.	TRBJ1-2	TGTGCCAGCAGTTACCCTGGGGGCTACACCTTC	CASSYPGGYTF
TRBV7-9	.	.	TRBJ2-5	TGTGCCAGCAGCCCGAACGGGGTACAAGAGACCCAGTACTTC	CASSPNGVQETQYF
TRBV27	.	.	TRBJ2-7	TGTGCCACCGTTAACGGGGGCCCTTCCTACGAGCAGTACTTC	CATVNGGPSYEQYF
TRBV7-2	.	TRBD1	TRBJ2-7	TGTGCCAGCAGCGCGGGGACAGGGAATGGCGAGCAGTACTTC	CASSAGTGNGEQYF
TRBV11-2	.	TRBD1	TRBJ1-1	TGTGCCAGCAGTCGACAGGGGGCCACTGAAGCTTTCTTT	CASSRQGATEAFF
TRBV11-2	once	.	TRBJ1-1	TGTGCCAGCAGCTTAGATAACTCAGGCCAGAACACTGAAGCTTTCTTT	CASSLDNSGQNTEAFF
TRBV7-6	.	TRBD1	TRBJ2-1	TGTGCCAGCAGCCTTTTCCCTCAACTGGACAGGCGCAATGAGCAGTTCTTC	CASSLFPQLDRRNEQFF
TRBV27	.	.	TRBJ2-3	TGTGCCAGCCCCGTTGGCCCCCGGGCGACAGATACGCAGTATTTT	CASPVGPRATDTQYF
TRBV30	few	.	TRBJ2-2	TGTGCCTGGAGGGGACTCCGCACCGGGGAGCTGTTTTTT	CAWRGLRTGELFF
TRBV7-2	.	.	TRBJ2-1	TGTGCCAGCAGCTTAATACGTTCCTACAATGAGCAGTTCTTC	CASSLIRSYNEQFF
TRBV6-5	.	.	TRBJ2-7	TGTGCCAGCAGTTACTCGAAGCAGGCCTACGAGCAGTACTTC	CASSYSKQAYEQYF
TRBV5-5	.	TRBD2	TRBJ2-1	TGTGCCAGCAGCTTGGGTAGCGGGAAATACAATGAGCAGTTCTTC	CASSLGSGKYNEQFF
TRBV5-5	.	TRBD2	TRBJ2-5	TGTGCCAGCAGTCTTAGGACTAGCGGATTCCAAGAGACCCAGTACTTC	CASSLRTSGFQETQYF
TRBV18	.	.	TRBJ1-5	TGTGCCAGCTCACCACCTGGGGGGCTGGGCAATCAGCCCCAGCATTTT	CASSPPGGLGNQPQHF
TRBV5-1	.	.	TRBJ2-5	TGCGCCAGCAGCTTGGGCAGGGCACAAGAGACCCAGTACTTC	CASSLGRAQETQYF
TRBV5-4	once	TRBD1	TRBJ2-3	TGTGCCAGCAGCTTGTTTGGACAGGGTGCAGATACGCAGTATTTT	CASSLFGQGADTQYF
TRBV5-1	.	TRBD2	TRBJ2-2	TGCGCCAGCAGCCGCGTCCTAGCGGGAGGGACGAACACCGGGGAGCTGTTTTTT	CASSRVLAGGTNTGELFF
TRBV29-1	.	TRBD2	TRBJ2-1	TGCAGCGTTGATGGGCTAGCGGGGATGAATGAGCAGTTCTTC	CSVDGLAGMNEQFF
TRBV7-2	.	TRBD2	TRBJ2-7	TGTGCCAGCAGCGAAGCTAGCGGGAGTTATGAGCAGTACTTC	CASSEASGSYEQYF
TRBV6-1	.	.	TRBJ2-4	TGTGCCAGCAGTGATGGTGGGTCTCGGACCAAAAACATTCAGTACTTC	CASSDGGSRTKNIQYF
TRBV4-1	.	.	TRBJ2-6	TGCGCCAGCAGCAACGCAGGGACTGGGGCCAACGTCCTGACTTTC	CASSNAGTGANVLTF
TRBV6-1	.	TRBD1	TRBJ1-1	TGTGCCAGCAGTGACAGGGGGCAATGGAACACTGAAGCTTTCTTT	CASSDRGQWNTEAFF